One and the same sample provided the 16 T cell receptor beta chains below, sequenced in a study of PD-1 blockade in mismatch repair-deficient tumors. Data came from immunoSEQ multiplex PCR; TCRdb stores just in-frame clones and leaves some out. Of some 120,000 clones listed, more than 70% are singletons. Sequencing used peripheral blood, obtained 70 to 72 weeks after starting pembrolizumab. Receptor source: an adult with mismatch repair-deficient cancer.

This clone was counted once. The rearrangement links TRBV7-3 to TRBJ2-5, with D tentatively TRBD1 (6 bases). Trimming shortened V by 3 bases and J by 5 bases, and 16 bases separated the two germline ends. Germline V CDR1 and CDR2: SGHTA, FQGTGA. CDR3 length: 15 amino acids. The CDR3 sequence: CASSLAGVLGETQYF. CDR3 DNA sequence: TGTGCCAGCAGCTTGGCAGGGGTCTTGGGGGAGACCCAGTACTTC.

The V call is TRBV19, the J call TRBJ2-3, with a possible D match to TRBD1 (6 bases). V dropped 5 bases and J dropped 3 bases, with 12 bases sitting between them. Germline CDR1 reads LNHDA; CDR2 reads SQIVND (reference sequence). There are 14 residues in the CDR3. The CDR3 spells CASSARQETDTQYF. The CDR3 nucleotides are TGTGCCAGTAGTGCGCGACAGGAGACAGATACGCAGTATTTT.

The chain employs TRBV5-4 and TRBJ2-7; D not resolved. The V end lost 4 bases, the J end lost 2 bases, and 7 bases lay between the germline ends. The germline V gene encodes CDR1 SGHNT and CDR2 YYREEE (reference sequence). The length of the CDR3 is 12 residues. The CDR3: CASSPGTYEQYF. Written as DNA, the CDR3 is TGTGCCAGCAGCCCGGGCACCTACGAGCAGTACTTC.

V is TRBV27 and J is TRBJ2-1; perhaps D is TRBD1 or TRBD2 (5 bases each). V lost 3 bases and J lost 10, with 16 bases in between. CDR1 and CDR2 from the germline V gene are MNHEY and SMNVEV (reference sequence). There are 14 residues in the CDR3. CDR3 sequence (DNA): TGTGCCAGCAGTTTTCAGGATCACGGGGCAGAGCAGTTCTTC. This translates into CASSFQDHGAEQFF.

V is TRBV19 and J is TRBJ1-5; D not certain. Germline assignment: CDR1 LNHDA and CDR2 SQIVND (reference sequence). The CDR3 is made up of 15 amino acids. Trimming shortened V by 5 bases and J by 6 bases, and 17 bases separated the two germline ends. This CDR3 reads CASSSLIRVAQPQHF. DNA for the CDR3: TGTGCCAGTAGTTCGTTGATCCGGGTGGCTCAGCCCCAGCATTTT.

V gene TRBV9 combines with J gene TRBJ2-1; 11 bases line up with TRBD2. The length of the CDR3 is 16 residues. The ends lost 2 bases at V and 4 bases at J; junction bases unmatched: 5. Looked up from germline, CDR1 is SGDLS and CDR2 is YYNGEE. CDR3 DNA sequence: TGTGCCAGCAGCGTTGTTAGCGGGAGGGTATACAATGAGCAGTTCTTC. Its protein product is CASSVVSGRVYNEQFF.

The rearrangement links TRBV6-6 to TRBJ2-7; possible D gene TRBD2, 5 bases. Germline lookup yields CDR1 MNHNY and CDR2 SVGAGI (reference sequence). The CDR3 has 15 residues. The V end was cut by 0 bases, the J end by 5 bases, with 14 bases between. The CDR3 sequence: CASSYSGGSGNEQYF. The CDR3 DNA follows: TGTGCCAGCAGTTACTCGGGCGGGTCCGGAAACGAGCAGTACTTC.

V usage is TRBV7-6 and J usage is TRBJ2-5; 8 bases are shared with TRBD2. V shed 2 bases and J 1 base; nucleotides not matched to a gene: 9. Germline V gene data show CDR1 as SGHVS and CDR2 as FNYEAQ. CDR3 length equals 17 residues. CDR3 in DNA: TGTGCCAGCAGCTTAAGCGGGGGAGCCCATTCCCAAGAGACCCAGTACTTC. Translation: CASSLSGGAHSQETQYF.

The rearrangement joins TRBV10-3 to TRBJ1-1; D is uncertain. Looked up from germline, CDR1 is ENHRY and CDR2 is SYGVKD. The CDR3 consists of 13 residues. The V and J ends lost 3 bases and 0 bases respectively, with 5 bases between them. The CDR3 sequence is CAISDDLNTEAFF. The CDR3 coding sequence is TGTGCCATCAGTGATGATTTGAACACTGAAGCTTTCTTT.

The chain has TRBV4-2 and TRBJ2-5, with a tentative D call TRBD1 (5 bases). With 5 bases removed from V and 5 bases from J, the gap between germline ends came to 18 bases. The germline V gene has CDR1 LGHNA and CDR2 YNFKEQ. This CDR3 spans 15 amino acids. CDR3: CASSGSFVGDETQYF. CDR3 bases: TGTGCCAGCAGCGGGTCATTCGTAGGGGATGAGACCCAGTACTTC.

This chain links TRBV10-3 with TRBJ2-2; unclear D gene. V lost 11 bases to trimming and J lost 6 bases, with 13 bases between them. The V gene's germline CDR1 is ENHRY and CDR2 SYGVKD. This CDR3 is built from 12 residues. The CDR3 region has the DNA TGTGCCTCATCTGTGGGGTCCGGGGAGCTGTTTTTT. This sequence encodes CASSVGSGELFF.

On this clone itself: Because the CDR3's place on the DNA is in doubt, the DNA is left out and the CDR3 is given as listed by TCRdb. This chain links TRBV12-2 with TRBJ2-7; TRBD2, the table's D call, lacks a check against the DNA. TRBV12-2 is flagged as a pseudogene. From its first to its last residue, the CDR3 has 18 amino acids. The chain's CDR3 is CASRSWGSGNMGSYEQYF.

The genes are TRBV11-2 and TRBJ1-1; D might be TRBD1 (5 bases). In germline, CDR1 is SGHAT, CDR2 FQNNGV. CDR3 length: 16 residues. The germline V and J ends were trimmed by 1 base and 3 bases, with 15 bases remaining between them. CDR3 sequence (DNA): TGTGCCAGCAGCTTAGGGGGTGGGGGTTTGGACACTGAAGCTTTCTTT. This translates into CASSLGGGGLDTEAFF.

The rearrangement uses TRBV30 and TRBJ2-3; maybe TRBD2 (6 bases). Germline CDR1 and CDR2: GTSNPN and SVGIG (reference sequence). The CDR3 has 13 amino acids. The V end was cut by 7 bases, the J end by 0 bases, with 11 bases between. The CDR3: CASLSGSTDTQYF. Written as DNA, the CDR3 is TGTGCCTCACTTAGCGGCAGCACAGATACGCAGTATTTT.

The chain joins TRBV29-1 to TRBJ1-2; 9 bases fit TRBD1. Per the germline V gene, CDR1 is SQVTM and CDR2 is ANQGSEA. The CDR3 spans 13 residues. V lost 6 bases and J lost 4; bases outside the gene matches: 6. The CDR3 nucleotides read TGCAGCGTCCCCTCGGGACAGGGCTATGGCTACACCTTC. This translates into CSVPSGQGYGYTF.

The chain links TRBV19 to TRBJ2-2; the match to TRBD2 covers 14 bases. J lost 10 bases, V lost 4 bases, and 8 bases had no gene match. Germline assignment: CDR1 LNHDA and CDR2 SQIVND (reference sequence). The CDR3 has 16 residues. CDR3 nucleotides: TGTGCCAGTAGTACATGGACTAGCGGGAGGTTCGAGGAGCTGTTTTTT. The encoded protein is CASSTWTSGRFEELFF.